The 21 T cell receptor beta chains below come from one sample, sequenced in a study of shared clonotypes between healthy human individuals. TCRdb's copy holds only in-frame clones and misses some; the assay was immunoSEQ multiplex PCR. The table has fewer than 600,000 clones, roughly four fifths seen once. Sequenced sample: PBMCs. The origin of the receptors is a woman between 40 and 50 years old in good health. Some clones in this sample may be carry-over from other donors' samples.

The chain employs TRBV7-6 and TRBJ1-5; maybe TRBD1 (5 bases). The CDR3 consists of 16 residues. Trimming left V 2 bases short and J 6 bases short, with 17 bases between. Germline-derived CDR1 and CDR2 are SGHVS and FNYEAQ. The CDR3 loop reads CASSLPYNYGGQPQHF. CDR3 sequence (DNA): TGTGCCAGCAGCTTACCCTATAACTACGGGGGTCAGCCCCAGCATTTT.

The gene calls are TRBV28 and TRBJ2-7, with TRBD1 matching over 8 bases. In germline, CDR1 is MDHEN, CDR2 SYDVKM. The V and J ends lost 5 bases and 6 bases, in that order; junction bases with no gene match: 9. This CDR3 is built from 14 residues. Here the CDR3 DNA reads TGTGCCAGCAGTCCCCAACTAACAGGGGGCGAGCAGTACTTC. This sequence encodes CASSPQLTGGEQYF.

Regarding this clone: This could be a read error, since a much larger clone is one nucleotide away. The genes are TRBV5-5 and TRBJ1-5; 7 bases are a match to TRBD1. The CDR3 is made up of 14 amino acids. Per germline, CDR1 SGHKS and CDR2 YYEKEE (reference sequence). The CDR3 loop reads CVSSLGQLNQPQHF. CDR3 coding DNA: TGTGTCAGCAGCTTGGGACAGCTCAATCAGCCCCAGCATTTT.

The rearrangement joins TRBV28 to TRBJ1-1; 7 bases agree with TRBD1. This CDR3 has 16 residues. Germline lookup yields CDR1 MDHEN and CDR2 SYDVKM. After removal of 6 bases from V and 2 bases from J, the junction contained 12 bases not matched to a gene. The chain's CDR3 is CASRYRGWGINTEAFF. For the CDR3, the DNA is TGTGCCAGCAGGTACAGGGGTTGGGGTATTAACACTGAAGCTTTCTTT.

This CDR3 reads CASSPRTGREAFF. The CDR3 DNA follows: TGTGCCAGCAGCCCCCGGACAGGGAGGGAAGCTTTCTTT. This chain links TRBV9 with TRBJ1-1; 8 bases align to TRBD1. This CDR3 has 13 amino acids. Germline V CDR1 and CDR2: SGDLS, YYNGEE. Trimming removed 4 bases from V and 8 bases from J; junction bases left unmatched: 7.

The CDR3 nucleotides read TGTGCCAGCAGCTTTCGGGGGCCCTACAATGAGCAGTTCTTC. Amino acid sequence: CASSFRGPYNEQFF. The chain links TRBV7-2 to TRBJ2-1, with D perhaps matching TRBD1 or TRBD2 (6 bases each). V lost 3 bases, J lost 2 bases, and 8 bases lay in between. The V gene's germline CDR1 is SGHTA and CDR2 FQGNSA. The CDR3 spans 14 residues.

CDR3 sequence: CAWTSGSGRFGYTF. DNA for the CDR3: TGTGCCTGGACCTCCGGGTCAGGGCGGTTCGGCTACACCTTC. This chain connects TRBV30 to TRBJ1-2, with D maybe TRBD1 (5 bases). V was cut by 4 bases and J by 8 bases, with 20 bases left in between. Germline V lookup: CDR1 GTSNPN, CDR2 SVGIG (reference sequence). The CDR3 extends over 14 amino acids.

J is TRBJ2-5 and V is TRBV11-1, with D possibly being TRBD2 (6 bases). Per the germline V gene, CDR1 is SGHAT and CDR2 is FQDESV (reference sequence). V dropped 1 base and J dropped 1 base, with 13 bases sitting between them. The CDR3 loop spans 16 amino acids. The CDR3 DNA reads as TGTGCCAGCAGCTTAGGGGCCGGGACTCCCCAAGAGACCCAGTACTTC. Amino acids: CASSLGAGTPQETQYF.

The DNA for the CDR3 is TGTGCCAGCAGTGATACTAGCAACACCGGGGAGCTGTTTTTT. Translated: CASSDTSNTGELFF. The rearrangement links TRBV6-4 to TRBJ2-2; TRBD2 might be the D (6 bases). V dropped 3 bases and J dropped 2 bases, with 7 bases sitting between them. CDR1 is MRHNA, CDR2 SNTAGT, per germline. The CDR3 is 14 amino acids.

On this clone itself: A clone one base away is much larger, so this may be a read error. V is TRBV30 and J is TRBJ2-1; 8 bases are a match to TRBD2. The CDR3 runs 16 residues. Germline V CDR1 and CDR2: GTSNPN, SVGIG (reference sequence). DNA of the CDR3: TGTGCCTGGAGTGAATTCGGACTAGCAAGGAGCGATGAGCAGCTCTTC. Translation gives CAWSEFGLARSDEQLF.

The chain has TRBV10-1 and TRBJ2-7; 7 bases are a match to TRBD1. The CDR3 is made up of 16 amino acids. Per germline, CDR1 WNHNN and CDR2 SYGVQD (reference sequence). V shed 8 bases, J shed 3 bases, and the junction held 16 bases outside the gene matches. The CDR3 here is CASPENWDSHIYEQYF. The CDR3, as DNA: TGCGCCAGCCCAGAGAATTGGGACAGCCATATCTACGAGCAGTACTTC.

This chain links TRBV29-1 with TRBJ2-1; 7 positions agree with TRBD2. Germline CDR1 and CDR2: SQVTM and ANQGSEA. The V segment lost 4 bases and the J segment 6 bases; nucleotides outside the gene matches: 6. This CDR3 has 13 amino acids. Here the CDR3 DNA reads TGCAGCGTTGGAGGGAGGGCCACCAATGAGCAGTTCTTC. It codes for CSVGGRATNEQFF.

This chain links TRBV7-2 with TRBJ2-1; D is perhaps TRBD2 (6 bases). The ends were cut back, 3 bases at V and 6 bases at J, with 15 bases in the middle. The CDR3 runs 15 residues. Germline CDR1 SGHTA, CDR2 FQGNSA. In DNA form, the CDR3 reads TGTGCCAGCAGCTTGGCACGGACTACCTTCAATGAGCAGTTCTTC. This codes for CASSLARTTFNEQFF.

The V and J genes are TRBV28 and TRBJ2-7; D may match TRBD1 or TRBD2 (7 bases each). The germline V gene encodes CDR1 MDHEN and CDR2 SYDVKM. The CDR3 contains 14 residues. V was cut by 3 bases and J by 3 bases, with 12 bases left in between. CDR3 amino acids: CASSLGGGVYEQYF. The CDR3 DNA reads as TGTGCCAGCAGTTTGGGAGGGGGCGTCTACGAGCAGTACTTC.

This clone was found many times. The chain links TRBV27 to TRBJ1-2, with D maybe TRBD1 (5 bases). Trimming took 5 bases from V and 6 from J, leaving 19 bases between them. Germline V gene data show CDR1 as MNHEY and CDR2 as SMNVEV (reference sequence). The length of the CDR3 is 15 residues. The CDR3 region is CASSRPPPGTHGYTF. Here the CDR3 DNA reads TGTGCCAGCAGTCGACCCCCCCCGGGGACCCATGGCTACACCTTC.

The chain employs TRBV19 and TRBJ1-2; a possible D gene is TRBD1 (6 bases). CDR1 LNHDA and CDR2 SQIVND come from the germline V gene (reference sequence). The V end lost 3 bases, the J end lost 6 bases, and 11 bases lay between the germline ends. This CDR3 is built from 13 residues. The CDR3: CASSIDRSNGYTF. DNA of the CDR3: TGTGCCAGTAGTATCGACAGGTCCAATGGCTACACCTTC.

This clone was seen a handful of times. The genes are TRBV30 and TRBJ2-7, with D perhaps matching TRBD1 (6 bases). V was pared by 3 bases and J by 6 bases, with 12 bases between. Germline V gene data show CDR1 as GTSNPN and CDR2 as SVGIG (reference sequence). The CDR3 has 12 amino acids. The chain's CDR3 is CAWSERGSEQYF. In nucleotides, the CDR3 is TGTGCCTGGAGCGAAAGGGGGAGCGAGCAGTACTTC.

This clone was observed a few times. The V gene is TRBV19, the J gene TRBJ1-5; D unresolved. The CDR3 has 13 residues. Germline assignment: CDR1 LNHDA and CDR2 SQIVND (reference sequence). Trimming removed 5 bases from V and 5 bases from J, with 10 bases in between. The CDR3 reads CASSEQAHQPQHF. For the CDR3, the DNA is TGTGCCAGTAGTGAGCAGGCACATCAGCCCCAGCATTTT.

The chain couples TRBV5-4 to TRBJ1-2; 8 bases are a match to TRBD1. The germline V gene has CDR1 SGHNT and CDR2 YYREEE (reference sequence). V dropped 4 bases and J dropped 4; count of bases not matched to a gene: 12. The CDR3 contains 16 residues. CDR3 in amino acids: CASSIHLTGQGYGYTF. Written as DNA, the CDR3 is TGTGCCAGCAGCATCCACCTAACCGGACAGGGCTATGGCTACACCTTC.

V and J are TRBV7-3 and TRBJ1-1; unclear D gene. Germline values: CDR1 SGHTA, CDR2 FQGTGA. Trimming left V 2 bases short and J 0 bases short, with 4 bases between. CDR3 size: 13 residues. This CDR3 is CASSLWMNTEAFF. CDR3 in DNA: TGTGCCAGCAGCTTATGGATGAACACTGAAGCTTTCTTT.

The V gene is TRBV5-1, the J gene TRBJ2-3; D is perhaps TRBD2 (6 bases). This CDR3 contains 15 residues. Germline lookup yields CDR1 SGHRS and CDR2 YFSETQ. Trimming stripped 0 bases from V and 3 bases from J, with 11 bases between. In DNA form, the CDR3 reads TGCGCCAGCAGCTTGGCGGGAGTAATGACAGATACGCAGTATTTT. Its translation: CASSLAGVMTDTQYF.